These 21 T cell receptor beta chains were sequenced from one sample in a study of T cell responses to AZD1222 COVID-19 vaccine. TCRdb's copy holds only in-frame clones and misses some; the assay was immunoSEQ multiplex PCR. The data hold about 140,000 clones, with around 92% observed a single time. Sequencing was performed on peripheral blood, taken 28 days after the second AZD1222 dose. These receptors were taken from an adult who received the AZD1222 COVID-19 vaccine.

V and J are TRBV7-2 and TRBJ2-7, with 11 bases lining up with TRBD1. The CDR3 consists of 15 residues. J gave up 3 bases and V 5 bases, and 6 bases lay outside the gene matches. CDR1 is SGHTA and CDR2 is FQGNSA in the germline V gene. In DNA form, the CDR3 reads TGTGCCAGCAGCGCAGCCGGGACAGGGGGCTACGAGCAGTACTTC. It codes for CASSAAGTGGYEQYF.

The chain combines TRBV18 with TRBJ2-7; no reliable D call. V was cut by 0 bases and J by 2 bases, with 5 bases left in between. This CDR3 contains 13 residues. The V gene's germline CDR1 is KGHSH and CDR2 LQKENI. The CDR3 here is CASSPPMAYEQYF. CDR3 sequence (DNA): TGTGCCAGCTCACCACCGATGGCCTACGAGCAGTACTTC.

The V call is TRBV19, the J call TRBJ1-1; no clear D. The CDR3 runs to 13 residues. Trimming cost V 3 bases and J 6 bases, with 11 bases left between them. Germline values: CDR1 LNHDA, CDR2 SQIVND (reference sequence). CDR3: CASSIGPIAEAFF. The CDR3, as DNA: TGTGCCAGTAGTATCGGGCCCATCGCTGAAGCTTTCTTT. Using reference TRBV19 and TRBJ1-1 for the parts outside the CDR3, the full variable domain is DGGITQSPKYLFRKEGQNVTLSCEQNLNHDAMYWYRQDPGQGLRLIYYSQIVNDFQKGDIAEGYSVSREKKESFPLTVTSAQKNPTAFYLCASSIGPIAEAFFGQGTRLTVV.

CDR3: CASSLVWRGTSGSHTQYF. Written as DNA, the CDR3 is TGTGCCAGCAGCTTAGTATGGAGGGGGACTAGCGGGAGTCATACGCAGTATTTT. The chain links TRBV7-2 to TRBJ2-3, with 14 bases fitting TRBD2. V shed 1 base, J shed 7 bases, and the junction held 10 bases outside the gene matches. The CDR3 contains 18 residues. Germline lookup yields CDR1 SGHTA and CDR2 FQGNSA.

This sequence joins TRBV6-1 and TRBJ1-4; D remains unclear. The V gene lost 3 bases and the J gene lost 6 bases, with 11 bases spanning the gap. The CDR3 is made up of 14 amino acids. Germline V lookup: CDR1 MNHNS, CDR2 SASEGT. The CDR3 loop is CASSDGSSYEKLFF. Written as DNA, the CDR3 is TGTGCCAGCAGTGACGGCAGTTCGTATGAAAAACTGTTTTTT.

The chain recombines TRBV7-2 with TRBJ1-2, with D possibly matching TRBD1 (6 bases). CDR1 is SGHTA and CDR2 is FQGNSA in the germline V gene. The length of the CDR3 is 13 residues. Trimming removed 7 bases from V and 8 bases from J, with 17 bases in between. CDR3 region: CASTLGAPRGYTF. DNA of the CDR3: TGTGCCAGCACATTGGGGGCTCCTCGGGGCTACACCTTC.

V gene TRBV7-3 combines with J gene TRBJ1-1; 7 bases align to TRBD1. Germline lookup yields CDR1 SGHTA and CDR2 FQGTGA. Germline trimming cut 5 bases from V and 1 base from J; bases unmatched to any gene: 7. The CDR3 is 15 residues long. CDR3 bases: TGTGCCAGCAGCCATGTAGGGGGCAAGAACACTGAAGCTTTCTTT. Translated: CASSHVGGKNTEAFF.

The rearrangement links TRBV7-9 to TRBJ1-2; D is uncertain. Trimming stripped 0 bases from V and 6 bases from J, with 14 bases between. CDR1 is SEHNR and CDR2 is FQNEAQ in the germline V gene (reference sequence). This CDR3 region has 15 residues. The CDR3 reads CASSLAGASGDGYTF. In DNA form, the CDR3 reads TGTGCCAGCAGCTTAGCGGGCGCATCCGGGGATGGCTACACCTTC.

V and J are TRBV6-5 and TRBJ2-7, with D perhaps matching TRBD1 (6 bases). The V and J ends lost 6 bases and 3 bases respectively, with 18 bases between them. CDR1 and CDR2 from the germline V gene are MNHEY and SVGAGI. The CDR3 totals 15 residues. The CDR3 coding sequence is TGTGCCAGCAGCTCCCTGGGGGCTGGAGGCTACGAGCAGTACTTC. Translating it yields CASSSLGAGGYEQYF.

CDR3 loop: CASSPGDGSYEQYF. The DNA for the CDR3 is TGTGCCAGCTCACCTGGGGACGGGTCCTACGAGCAGTACTTC. This chain connects TRBV18 to TRBJ2-7, with D perhaps given as TRBD1 or TRBD2 (5 bases each). There are 14 residues in the CDR3. V was pared by 3 bases and J by 1 base, with 10 bases between. The germline V gene has CDR1 KGHSH and CDR2 LQKENI.

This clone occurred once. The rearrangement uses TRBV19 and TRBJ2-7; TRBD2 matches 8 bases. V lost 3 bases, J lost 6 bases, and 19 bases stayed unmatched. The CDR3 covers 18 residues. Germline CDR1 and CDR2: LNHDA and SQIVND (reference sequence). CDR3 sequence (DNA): TGTGCCAGTAGTATTTCCCCGCCGGGAGGGTGGAGGGCCCTCGAGCAGTACTTC. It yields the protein CASSISPPGGWRALEQYF. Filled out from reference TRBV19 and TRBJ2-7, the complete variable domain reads DGGITQSPKYLFRKEGQNVTLSCEQNLNHDAMYWYRQDPGQGLRLIYYSQIVNDFQKGDIAEGYSVSREKKESFPLTVTSAQKNPTAFYLCASSISPPGGWRALEQYFGPGTRLTVT.

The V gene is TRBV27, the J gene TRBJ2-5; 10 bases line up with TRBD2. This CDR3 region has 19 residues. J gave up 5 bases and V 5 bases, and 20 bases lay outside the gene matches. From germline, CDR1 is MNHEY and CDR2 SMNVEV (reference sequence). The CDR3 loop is CASSLWGVTAGGPRETQYF. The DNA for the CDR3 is TGTGCCAGCAGTCTGTGGGGTGTCACAGCGGGAGGGCCCCGGGAGACCCAGTACTTC.

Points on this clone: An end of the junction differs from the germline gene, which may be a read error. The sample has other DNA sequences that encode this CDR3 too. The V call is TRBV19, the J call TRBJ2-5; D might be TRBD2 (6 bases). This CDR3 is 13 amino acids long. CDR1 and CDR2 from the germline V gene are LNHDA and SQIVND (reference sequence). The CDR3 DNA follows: TGTGCCAGTAGGCAGGGAGGAGAGGAGACCCAATACTTC. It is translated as CASRQGGEETQYF.

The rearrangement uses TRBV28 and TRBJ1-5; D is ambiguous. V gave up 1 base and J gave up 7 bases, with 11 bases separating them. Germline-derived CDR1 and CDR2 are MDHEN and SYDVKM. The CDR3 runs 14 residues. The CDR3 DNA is TGTGCCAGCAGTTTATTGGTTCCGGGCCAGCCCCAGCATTTT. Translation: CASSLLVPGQPQHF.

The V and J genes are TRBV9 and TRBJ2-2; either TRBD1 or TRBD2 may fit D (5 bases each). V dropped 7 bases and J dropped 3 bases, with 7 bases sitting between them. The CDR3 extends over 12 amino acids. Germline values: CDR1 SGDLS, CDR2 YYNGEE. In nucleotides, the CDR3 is TGTGCCAGCGGGGGATACACCGGGGAGCTGTTTTTT. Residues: CASGGYTGELFF. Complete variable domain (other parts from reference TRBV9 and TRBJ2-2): DSGVTQTPKHLITATGQRVTLRCSPRSGDLSVYWYQQSLDQGLQFLIQYYNGEERAKGNILERFSAQQFPDLHSELNLSSLELGDSALYFCASGGYTGELFFGEGSRLTVL.

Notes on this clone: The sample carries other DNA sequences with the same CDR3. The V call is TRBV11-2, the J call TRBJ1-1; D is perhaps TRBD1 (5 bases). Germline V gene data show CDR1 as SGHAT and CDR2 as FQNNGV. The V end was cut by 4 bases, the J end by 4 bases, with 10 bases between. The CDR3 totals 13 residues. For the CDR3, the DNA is TGTGCCAGCAGCTCCTCCGGGGGCACTGAAGCTTTCTTT. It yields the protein CASSSSGGTEAFF.

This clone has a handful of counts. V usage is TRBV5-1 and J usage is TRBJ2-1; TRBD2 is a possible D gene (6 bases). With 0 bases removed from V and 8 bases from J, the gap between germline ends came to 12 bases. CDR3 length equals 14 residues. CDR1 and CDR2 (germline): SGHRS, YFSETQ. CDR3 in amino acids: CASSLGGTWDEQFF. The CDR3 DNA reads TGCGCCAGCAGCTTGGGCGGGACCTGGGATGAGCAGTTCTTC.

The CDR3 reads CSAERSYEQYF. The CDR3, as DNA: TGCAGTGCTGAACGGTCCTACGAGCAGTACTTC. This chain uses TRBV20-1 with TRBJ2-7; D uncertain. Trimming shortened V by 5 bases and J by 1 base, and 6 bases separated the two germline ends. This CDR3 comprises 11 residues. CDR1 is DFQATT, CDR2 SNEGSKA, per germline (reference sequence).

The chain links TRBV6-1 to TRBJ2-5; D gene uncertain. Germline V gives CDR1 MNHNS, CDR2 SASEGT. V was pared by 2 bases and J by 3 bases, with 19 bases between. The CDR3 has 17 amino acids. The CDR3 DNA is TGTGCCAGCAGTGAATCCCTATTAGGCACAGAAAAAGAGACCCAGTACTTC. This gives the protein CASSESLLGTEKETQYF.

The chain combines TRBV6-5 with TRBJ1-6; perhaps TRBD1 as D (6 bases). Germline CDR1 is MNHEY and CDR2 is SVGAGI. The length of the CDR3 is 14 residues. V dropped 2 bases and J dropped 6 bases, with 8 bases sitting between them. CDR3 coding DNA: TGTGCCAGCAGTTACGGGGGGCGTAATTCACCCCTCCACTTT. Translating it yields CASSYGGRNSPLHF.

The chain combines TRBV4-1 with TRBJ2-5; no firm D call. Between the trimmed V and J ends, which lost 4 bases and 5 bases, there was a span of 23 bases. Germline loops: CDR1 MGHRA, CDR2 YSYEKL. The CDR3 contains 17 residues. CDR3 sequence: CASSRFQGNVLRETQYF. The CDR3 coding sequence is TGCGCCAGCAGCCGTTTTCAAGGGAATGTCCTACGGGAGACCCAGTACTTC.